One sample yielded the 8 T cell receptor beta chains listed below, sequenced in a study of CD8 T cells in ankylosing spondylitis. For these receptors, no antigen is known. Broader study findings: The study identified a TCR beta motif of roughly eight highly homologous variants that appeared characteristic of ankylosing spondylitis blood.

TCRdb independently ran MiXCR on the 5' RACE reads; one entry per CDR3 protein. The sample records approximately 300,000 distinct CDR3 sequences, 8% being singletons. Sequencing was performed on blood, either unsorted or a sorted T cell fraction (not recorded which). These receptor sequences come from a male donor with ankylosing spondylitis.

This clonotype has at least ten counts. V is TRBV18 and J is TRBJ2-2; no clear D. Germline lookup yields CDR1 KGHSH and CDR2 LQKENI. The CDR3 is made up of 17 amino acids. V was trimmed by 2 bases and J by 0 bases, leaving 13 bases between them. The DNA for the CDR3 is TGTGCCAGCTCACCAAGCCCAGGTTTTGCGAACACCGGGGAGCTGTTTTTT. Translation: CASSPSPGFANTGELFF.

As to this clonotype: A read error may explain this, as a much larger clone is one base away. The genes are TRBV12-3 or TRBV12-4 and TRBJ1-5, with D tentatively TRBD1 (6 bases). The CDR3 length is 12 residues. The CDR3 here is CASSGGLMPLHF. The CDR3 DNA sequence: TGTGCCAGCAGTGGGGGGCTTATGCCCCTGCATTTT.

The chain couples TRBV28 to TRBJ1-5; tentatively, D is TRBD1 (5 bases). The V gene lost 4 bases and the J gene lost 7 bases, with 11 bases spanning the gap. Germline V gene sequence: CDR1 MDHEN, CDR2 SYDVKM. The CDR3 is 13 amino acids. CDR3 region: CASSSVQDQPQHF. The CDR3 coding sequence is TGTGCCAGCAGTTCCGTACAGGACCAGCCCCAGCATTTT.

The genes are TRBV12-3 or TRBV12-4 and TRBJ1-5, with D tentatively TRBD1 (5 bases). The CDR3 is 14 residues long. The ends were cut back, 3 bases at V and 7 bases at J, with 13 bases in the middle. The CDR3 DNA is TGTGCCAGCAGTTTGGGGGGAATTGGGCAGCCCCAGCATTTT. Translation gives CASSLGGIGQPQHF.

The rearrangement uses TRBV12-3 or TRBV12-4 and TRBJ1-1; the D is unclear. V lost 4 bases and J 6 bases, leaving 12 bases between the germline ends. The CDR3 is 13 amino acids. Here the CDR3 DNA reads TGTGCCAGCAGTTGGACGGGTGTCCCTGAAGCTTTCTTT. It specifies CASSWTGVPEAFF.

This chain's CDR3 is CASSLRQNSGNTIYF. CDR3 in DNA: TGTGCCAGCAGCTTACGACAGAATTCTGGAAACACCATATATTTT. The chain combines TRBV7-9 with TRBJ1-3, with D maybe TRBD1 (5 bases). Trimming stripped 2 bases from V and 1 base from J, with 9 bases between. The CDR3 runs to 15 residues. Germline V gene sequence: CDR1 SEHNR, CDR2 FQNEAQ (reference sequence).

This clonotype was seen repeatedly, ten times or more. The chain couples TRBV20-1 to TRBJ2-2; perhaps TRBD1 as D (6 bases). V lost 5 bases and J 1 base, leaving 11 bases between the germline ends. Germline V lookup: CDR1 DFQATT, CDR2 SNEGSKA (reference sequence). The CDR3 spans 14 residues. The CDR3 nucleotides are TGCAGTGCTCGTCCGGGACAGAACACCGGGGAGCTGTTTTTT. Translated: CSARPGQNTGELFF.

In its sample, this clonotype was seen many times. This sequence joins TRBV27 and TRBJ1-1; no reliable D call. Trimming stripped 9 bases from V and 1 base from J, with 12 bases between. The germline V gene encodes CDR1 MNHEY and CDR2 SMNVEV (reference sequence). CDR3 length: 13 residues. CDR3 nucleotide sequence: TGTGCCAGTGGGAGACTTGGGAACACTGAAGCTTTCTTT. Its translation: CASGRLGNTEAFF.